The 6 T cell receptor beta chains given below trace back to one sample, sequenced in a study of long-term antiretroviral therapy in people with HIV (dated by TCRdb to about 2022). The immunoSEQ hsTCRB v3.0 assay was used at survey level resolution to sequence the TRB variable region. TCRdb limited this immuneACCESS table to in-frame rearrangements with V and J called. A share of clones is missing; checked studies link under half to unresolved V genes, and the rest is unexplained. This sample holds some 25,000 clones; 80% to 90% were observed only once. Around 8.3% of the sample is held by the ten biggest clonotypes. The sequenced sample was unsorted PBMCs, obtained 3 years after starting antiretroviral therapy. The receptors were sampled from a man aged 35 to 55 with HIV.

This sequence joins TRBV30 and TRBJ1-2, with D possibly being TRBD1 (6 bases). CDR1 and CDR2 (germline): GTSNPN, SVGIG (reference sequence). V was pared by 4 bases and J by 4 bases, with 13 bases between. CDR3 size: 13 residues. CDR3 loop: CAWMVTGTYGYTF. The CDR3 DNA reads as TGTGCCTGGATGGTCACAGGGACCTATGGCTACACCTTC.

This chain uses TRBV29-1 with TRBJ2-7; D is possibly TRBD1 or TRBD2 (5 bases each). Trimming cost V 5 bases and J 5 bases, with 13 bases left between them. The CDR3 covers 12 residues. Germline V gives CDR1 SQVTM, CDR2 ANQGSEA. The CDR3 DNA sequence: TGCAGCGTTACTTCTGGGACCAACGAGCAGTACTTC. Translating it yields CSVTSGTNEQYF.

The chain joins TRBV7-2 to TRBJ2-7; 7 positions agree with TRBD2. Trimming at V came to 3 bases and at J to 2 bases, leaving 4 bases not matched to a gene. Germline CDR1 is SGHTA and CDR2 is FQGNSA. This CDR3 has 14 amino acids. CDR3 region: CASSFPGTTYEQYF. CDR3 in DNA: TGTGCCAGCAGCTTCCCCGGGACTACCTACGAGCAGTACTTC. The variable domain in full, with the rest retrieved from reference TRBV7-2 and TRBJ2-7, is GAGVSQSPSNKVTEKGKDVELRCDPISGHTALYWYRQSLGQGLEFLIYFQGNSAPDKSGLPSDRFSAERTGGSVSTLTIQRTQQEDSAVYLCASSFPGTTYEQYFGPGTRLTVT.

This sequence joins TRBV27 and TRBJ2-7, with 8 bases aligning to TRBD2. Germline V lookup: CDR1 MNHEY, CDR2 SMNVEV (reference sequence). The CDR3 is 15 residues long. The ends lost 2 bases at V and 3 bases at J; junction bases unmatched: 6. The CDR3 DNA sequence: TGTGCCAGCAGTTTAGCGGGGGGTTTTCACTACGAGCAGTACTTC. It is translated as CASSLAGGFHYEQYF.

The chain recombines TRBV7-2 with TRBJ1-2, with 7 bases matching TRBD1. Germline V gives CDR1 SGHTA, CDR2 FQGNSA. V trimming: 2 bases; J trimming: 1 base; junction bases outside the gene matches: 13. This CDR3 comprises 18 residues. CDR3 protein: CASSLIWASGQDNYGYTF. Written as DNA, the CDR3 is TGTGCCAGCAGCTTAATTTGGGCCTCAGGACAGGATAACTATGGCTACACCTTC.

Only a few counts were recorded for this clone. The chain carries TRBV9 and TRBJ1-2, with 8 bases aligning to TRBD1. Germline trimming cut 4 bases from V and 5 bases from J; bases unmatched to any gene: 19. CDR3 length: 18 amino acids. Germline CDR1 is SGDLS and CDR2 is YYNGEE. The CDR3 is CASSNLAWTGWTGYGYTF. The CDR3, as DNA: TGTGCCAGCAGCAACCTCGCCTGGACAGGATGGACAGGGTATGGCTACACCTTC.